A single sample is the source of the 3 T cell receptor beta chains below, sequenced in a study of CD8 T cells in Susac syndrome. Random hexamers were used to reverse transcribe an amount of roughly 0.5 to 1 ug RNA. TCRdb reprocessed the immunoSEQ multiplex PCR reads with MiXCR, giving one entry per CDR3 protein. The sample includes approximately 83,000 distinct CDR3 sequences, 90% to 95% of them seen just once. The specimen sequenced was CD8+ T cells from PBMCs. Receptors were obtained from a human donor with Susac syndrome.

This chain's CDR3 is CASRGGDSPLHF. The CDR3 DNA reads as TGTGCCAGCAGGGGAGGCGATTCACCCCTCCACTTT. This sequence joins TRBV9 and TRBJ1-6; unclear D gene. The CDR3 is made up of 12 amino acids. Germline lookup yields CDR1 SGDLS and CDR2 YYNGEE. Trimming cost V 5 bases and J 8 bases, with 8 bases left between them.

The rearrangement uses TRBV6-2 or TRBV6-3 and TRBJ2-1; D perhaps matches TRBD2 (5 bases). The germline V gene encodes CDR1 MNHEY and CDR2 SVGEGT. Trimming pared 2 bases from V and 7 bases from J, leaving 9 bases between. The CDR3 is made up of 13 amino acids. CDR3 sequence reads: CASSYRSGNEQFF. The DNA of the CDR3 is TGTGCCAGCAGTTACCGGTCGGGGAATGAGCAGTTCTTC.

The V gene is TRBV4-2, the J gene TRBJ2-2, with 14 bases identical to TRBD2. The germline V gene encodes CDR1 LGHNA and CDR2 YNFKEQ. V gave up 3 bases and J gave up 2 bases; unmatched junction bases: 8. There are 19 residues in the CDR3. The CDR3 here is CASSHLGTSGGGNTGELFF. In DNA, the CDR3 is TGTGCCAGCAGCCACCTTGGGACTAGCGGGGGTGGAAACACCGGGGAGCTGTTTTTT.